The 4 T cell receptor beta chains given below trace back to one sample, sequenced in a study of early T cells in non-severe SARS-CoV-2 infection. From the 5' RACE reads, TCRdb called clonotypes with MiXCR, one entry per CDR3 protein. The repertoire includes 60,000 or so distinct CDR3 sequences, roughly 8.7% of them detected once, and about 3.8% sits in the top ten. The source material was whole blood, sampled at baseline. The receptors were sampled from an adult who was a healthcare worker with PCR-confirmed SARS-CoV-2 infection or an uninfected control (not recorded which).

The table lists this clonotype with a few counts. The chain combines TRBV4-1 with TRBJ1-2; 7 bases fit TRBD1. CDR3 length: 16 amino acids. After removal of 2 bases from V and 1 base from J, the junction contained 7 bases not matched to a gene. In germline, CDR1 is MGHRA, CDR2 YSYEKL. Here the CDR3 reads CASSQPPQGGNYGYTF. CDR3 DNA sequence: TGCGCCAGCAGCCAACCCCCGCAGGGGGGTAACTATGGCTACACCTTC.

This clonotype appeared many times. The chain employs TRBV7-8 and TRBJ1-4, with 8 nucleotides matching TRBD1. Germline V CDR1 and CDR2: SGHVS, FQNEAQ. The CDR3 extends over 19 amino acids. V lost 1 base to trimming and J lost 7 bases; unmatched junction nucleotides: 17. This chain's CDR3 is CASSLEMVGQGGWFEKLFF. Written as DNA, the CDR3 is TGTGCCAGCAGCTTAGAGATGGTCGGACAGGGAGGATGGTTTGAAAAACTGTTTTTT.

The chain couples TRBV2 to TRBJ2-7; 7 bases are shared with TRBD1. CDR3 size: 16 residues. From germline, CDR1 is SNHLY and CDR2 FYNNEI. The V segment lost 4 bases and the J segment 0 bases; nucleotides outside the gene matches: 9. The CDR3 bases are TGTGCCAGCAGTGGCCCCCACGGACAGGTCTCCTACGAGCAGTACTTC. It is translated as CASSGPHGQVSYEQYF.

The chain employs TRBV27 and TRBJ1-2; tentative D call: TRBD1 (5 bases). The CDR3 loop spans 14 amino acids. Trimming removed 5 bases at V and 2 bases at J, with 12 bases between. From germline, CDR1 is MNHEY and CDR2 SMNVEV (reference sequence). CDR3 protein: CASSPQQENYGYTF. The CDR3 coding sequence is TGTGCCAGCAGTCCACAACAGGAAAACTATGGCTACACCTTC.